The 32 T cell receptor beta chains given below trace back to one sample, sequenced in a study of CXCR3-negative and CXCR3-positive naive CD8 T cells. Broader study findings: CXCR3-positive naive cells carried more hydrophobic TRB CDR3s than CXCR3-negative naive cells did.

The method, 5' RACE with UMI labels, was used to prepare the TRB cDNA libraries. TCRdb re-called the 5' RACE reads and gives one entry per CDR3 protein, without DNA. The listing records 110,000 or so distinct CDR3 sequences. No antigen has been identified for these receptors. The source material was naive CXCR3+ CD8+ T cells from blood. Subset meaning: CD45RO-CCR7+CD27+CD95- naive CD8+ T cells expressing CXCR3 (TNR3+). These receptors were obtained from a human donor in good health. Some clones in this sample may be carry-over from other donors' samples.

The chain combines TRBV6-2 or TRBV6-3 with TRBJ2-1; lacking DNA, the TRBD2 call made by TCRdb goes unchecked. Germline CDR1 is MNHEY and CDR2 is SVGEGT. This CDR3 is 14 amino acids long. This chain's CDR3 is CASSPAGGPFEQFF.

Here the CDR3 reads CASSLTSGVYNEQFF. The chain has TRBV11-2 and TRBJ2-1; the TCRdb D gene call, TRBD2, has no DNA to confirm it. The CDR3 runs 15 residues. Germline loops: CDR1 SGHAT, CDR2 FQNNGV.

The chain recombines TRBV4-1 with TRBJ2-7. The CDR3 totals 14 residues. Germline-derived CDR1 and CDR2 are MGHRA and YSYEKL. The CDR3 reads CASSLTIDSYEQYF.

The rearrangement links TRBV11-3 to TRBJ2-1. Germline assignment: CDR1 SGHNT and CDR2 YENEEA. The CDR3 has 15 amino acids. CDR3: CASSLGGLGYNEQFF.

This chain connects TRBV12-3 or TRBV12-4 to TRBJ2-5; the D call from TCRdb, TRBD2, cannot be confirmed without DNA. The CDR3 is 15 amino acids. The CDR3 spells CASSRSLAGEETQYF.

The J gene is TRBJ2-1, the V gene TRBV3-1; TCRdb names TRBD2, which stays unverified in the absence of DNA. The germline gives CDR1 LGHDT, CDR2 YNNKEL (reference sequence). The CDR3 runs to 15 residues. The CDR3 protein is CASSHWTETYNEQFF.

CDR3 residues: CASSPTTGEVETQYF. The rearrangement joins TRBV6-2 or TRBV6-3 to TRBJ2-5; TCRdb proposes TRBD1, but this gene call is untestable without DNA. Germline V gene lookup returns CDR1 MNHEY and CDR2 SVGEGT. The CDR3 consists of 15 residues.

The V and J genes are TRBV12-3 or TRBV12-4 and TRBJ1-3; TCRdb proposes TRBD1, but this gene call is untestable without DNA. The CDR3 is 14 residues long. CDR3 region: CASSQGNSGNTIYF.

The genes are TRBV19 and TRBJ2-3. Germline V gives CDR1 LNHDA, CDR2 SQIVND (reference sequence). There are 12 residues in the CDR3. The CDR3 sequence: CASSPPTDTQYF.

The V and J genes are TRBV5-6 and TRBJ1-1; TCRdb's D call of TRBD1 is untestable without DNA. The CDR3 loop spans 15 amino acids. Germline V gene lookup returns CDR1 SGHDT and CDR2 YYEEEE. The CDR3 is CASSLLQGLNTEAFF.

The gene calls are TRBV15 and TRBJ2-7; the TRBD1 assignment by TCRdb is unverifiable without DNA. Germline lookup yields CDR1 LNHNV and CDR2 YYDKDF (reference sequence). The CDR3 totals 17 residues. The CDR3: CATSRDLDTDFFYEQYF.

The chain is built from TRBV10-3 and TRBJ1-1. Germline CDR1 is ENHRY and CDR2 is SYGVKD. The CDR3 runs to 15 residues. This CDR3 reads CAISGAGEGNTEAFF.

The chain is built from TRBV12-3 or TRBV12-4 and TRBJ2-1; TCRdb picks TRBD2, but there is no DNA to check that call. There are 12 residues in the CDR3. The CDR3 protein is CASRGLAGEQFF.

The genes are TRBV7-9 and TRBJ2-5; no DNA is available, so the TRBD2 call from TCRdb remains unchecked. This CDR3 is built from 16 residues. The germline V gene encodes CDR1 SEHNR and CDR2 FQNEAQ (reference sequence). CDR3: CASSSRLAGVEETQYF.

The J gene is TRBJ2-7, the V gene TRBV4-1; TCRdb calls TRBD1, which cannot be checked without DNA. CDR1 and CDR2 from the germline V gene are MGHRA and YSYEKL. This CDR3 region has 13 residues. The CDR3 sequence: CASSHGSAYEQYF.

This rearrangement joins TRBV14 to TRBJ1-6; TCRdb selects TRBD1, and the lack of DNA leaves this call unchecked. The V gene's germline CDR1 is SGHDN and CDR2 FVKESK. The CDR3 totals 18 residues. The CDR3 loop reads CASSPGGGYGSYNSPLHF.

The chain has TRBV20-1 and TRBJ1-6; the D call of TRBD1 rests on TCRdb alone, since no DNA is present to check it. This CDR3 is built from 17 residues. Germline loops: CDR1 DFQATT, CDR2 SNEGSKA (reference sequence). CDR3 residues: CSARDVGQGGWNSPLHF.

The V and J genes are TRBV7-9 and TRBJ1-2; TCRdb selects TRBD1, and the lack of DNA leaves this call unchecked. The CDR3 covers 13 residues. From germline, CDR1 is SEHNR and CDR2 FQNEAQ (reference sequence). CDR3 region: CASSFSGESGYTF.

The rearrangement links TRBV20-1 to TRBJ2-5; TCRdb gives TRBD1 as the D gene, but with no DNA this cannot be confirmed. This CDR3 has 14 amino acids. CDR1 and CDR2 from the germline V gene are DFQATT and SNEGSKA (reference sequence). CDR3 amino acids: CSARDRQELETQYF.

The J gene is TRBJ2-5, the V gene TRBV5-6. Germline V gives CDR1 SGHDT, CDR2 YYEEEE. The CDR3 totals 13 residues. CDR3 loop: CASSLVAQETQYF.

V usage is TRBV4-3 and J usage is TRBJ1-3. CDR3 length equals 15 residues. Looked up from germline, CDR1 is LGHNA and CDR2 is YSLEER. CDR3 region: CASSSSGLAGNTIYF.

This sequence joins TRBV28 and TRBJ1-5; the TRBD1 assignment by TCRdb is unverifiable without DNA. Germline assignment: CDR1 MDHEN and CDR2 SYDVKM. This CDR3 is 15 amino acids long. This CDR3 is CASSWGLGVGQPQHF.

The rearrangement links TRBV5-1 to TRBJ2-7; TCRdb returns TRBD1, unconfirmable since there is no DNA. The germline CDR1 and CDR2 sequences are SGHRS and YFSETQ. The CDR3 has 15 residues. CDR3: CASSLGQGIIYEQYF.

The rearrangement links TRBV19 to TRBJ2-1; TCRdb gives TRBD1 as the D gene, but with no DNA this cannot be confirmed. CDR1 is LNHDA and CDR2 is SQIVND in the germline V gene (reference sequence). This CDR3 is 13 amino acids long. The CDR3 is CASRGRGDNEQFF.

This rearrangement joins TRBV5-1 to TRBJ2-7; TCRdb lists TRBD2, though no DNA is available to test this call. CDR3 size: 15 residues. The germline CDR1 and CDR2 sequences are SGHRS and YFSETQ. CDR3 region: CASSPAPGGTYEQYF.

This chain links TRBV29-1 with TRBJ2-1; TCRdb selects TRBD1, and the lack of DNA leaves this call unchecked. The germline CDR1 and CDR2 sequences are SQVTM and ANQGSEA. There are 12 residues in the CDR3. CDR3 loop: CSAYPQNNEQFF.

The rearrangement joins TRBV28 to TRBJ2-7; absent DNA, TCRdb's TRBD2 call cannot be checked. The CDR3 is 15 residues long. Germline-derived CDR1 and CDR2 are MDHEN and SYDVKM. The CDR3 sequence is CASSLYSSGRDEQYF.

The rearrangement links TRBV6-2 or TRBV6-3 to TRBJ2-1; TCRdb returns TRBD1, unconfirmable since there is no DNA. The germline V gene has CDR1 MNHEY and CDR2 SVGEGT. This CDR3 spans 13 amino acids. This CDR3 is CASSSDRYNEQFF.

J is TRBJ2-7 and V is TRBV13; TCRdb indicates TRBD1, and absent DNA this call remains unverified. CDR1 PRHDT and CDR2 FYEKMQ come from the germline V gene (reference sequence). CDR3 length equals 14 residues. CDR3: CASSPNRIPYEQYF. Supplemented by reference TRBV13 and TRBJ2-7, the full variable domain reads AAGVIQSPRHLIKEKRETATLKCYPIPRHDTVYWYQQGPGQDPQFLISFYEKMQSDKGSIPDRFSAQQFSDYHSELNMSSLELGDSALYFCASSPNRIPYEQYFGPGTRLTVT.

The chain carries TRBV4-3 and TRBJ2-3. The CDR3 runs 13 residues. Germline lookup yields CDR1 LGHNA and CDR2 YSLEER. This chain's CDR3 is CASSELSTDTQYF.

The chain links TRBV7-9 to TRBJ2-3; TCRdb designates TRBD2, a call that cannot be tested without DNA. CDR1 is SEHNR, CDR2 FQNEAQ, per germline (reference sequence). This CDR3 is built from 15 residues. The CDR3 reads CASRDGLADTDTQYF.

The chain is built from TRBV5-1 and TRBJ2-1; TCRdb returns TRBD2, unconfirmable since there is no DNA. The CDR3 runs 15 residues. Germline CDR1 reads SGHRS; CDR2 reads YFSETQ. The CDR3 is CASSSERRDYNEQFF. The entire variable domain, with the rest obtained from reference TRBV5-1 and TRBJ2-1, is as follows: KAGVTQTPRYLIKTRGQQVTLSCSPISGHRSVSWYQQTPGQGLQFLFEYFSETQRNKGNFPGRFSGRQFSNSRSEMNVSTLELGDSALYLCASSSERRDYNEQFFGPGTRLTVL.